Following are 27 T cell receptor beta chains from one sample sequenced in a study of T cells after yellow fever vaccination. TCRdb ran MiXCR on the 5' RACE reads and lists one entry per CDR3 protein. The table shows just under 600,000 distinct CDR3 sequences, with 13% occurring only once. Sample: PBMCs, taken on the day of the yellow fever booster vaccination. The receptors come from a man aged 25-45 years who received the YFV17D yellow fever vaccine.

The chain joins TRBV12-3 or TRBV12-4 to TRBJ1-1; unclear D gene. Trimming stripped 9 bases from V and 0 bases from J, with 11 bases between. This CDR3 is built from 13 residues. The CDR3 loop reads CASHVRMNTEAFF. CDR3 coding DNA: TGTGCCAGTCACGTGAGGATGAACACTGAAGCTTTCTTT.

This clonotype was seen a few times. The V call is TRBV29-1, the J call TRBJ2-1, with TRBD2 identical over 7 bases. The V gene end was trimmed by 1 base and the J gene end by 2 bases; junction bases not matched to a gene: 2. CDR1 is SQVTM and CDR2 is ANQGSEA in the germline V gene. CDR3 size: 14 residues. The CDR3 sequence: CSVEVAGAYNEQFF. In nucleotides, the CDR3 is TGCAGCGTTGAAGTGGCGGGAGCCTACAATGAGCAGTTCTTC.

The table lists this clonotype with a few counts. The chain couples TRBV7-8 to TRBJ1-5; 8 bases are shared with TRBD1. CDR3 length: 18 residues. Germline V gene sequence: CDR1 SGHVS, CDR2 FQNEAQ. V dropped 6 bases and J dropped 2; count of bases not matched to a gene: 15. In DNA, the CDR3 is TGTGCCAGCAGTTCCAGCGCAGGGGGCGCTAGGGGCAATCAGCCCCAGCATTTT. It translates to CASSSSAGGARGNQPQHF.

This clonotype was seen a handful of times. J is TRBJ2-3 and V is TRBV27; 9 bases match TRBD1. CDR1 MNHEY and CDR2 SMNVEV come from the germline V gene (reference sequence). This CDR3 has 16 amino acids. Unmatched junction bases numbered 8, after V lost 1 base and J lost 6 bases. CDR3 nucleotide sequence: TGTGCCAGCAGTTTATATGGGACAGGGAGTTGGGATACGCAGTATTTT. Translated: CASSLYGTGSWDTQYF.

This clonotype was observed a handful of times. The CDR3 sequence is CASSQEGATGELFF. DNA of the CDR3: TGCGCCAGCAGCCAAGAGGGGGCGACCGGGGAGCTGTTTTTT. The gene calls are TRBV4-3 and TRBJ2-2; a possible D gene is TRBD1 (6 bases). The CDR3 totals 14 residues. Germline V gene data show CDR1 as LGHNA and CDR2 as YSLEER. Trimming took off 0 bases at V and 5 bases at J, with 7 bases between the two ends.

This clonotype was counted many times. The chain joins TRBV3-1 to TRBJ2-7; the match to TRBD1 covers 9 bases. Looked up from germline, CDR1 is LGHDT and CDR2 is YNNKEL (reference sequence). The CDR3 has 19 residues. After removal of 0 bases from V and 4 bases from J, the junction contained 16 bases not matched to a gene. For the CDR3, the DNA is TGTGCCAGCAGCCAAGATCTAGGACAGGGGATAACCTTACTTTACGAGCAGTACTTC. This gives the protein CASSQDLGQGITLLYEQYF.

This clonotype has only a few counts. The chain is built from TRBV28 and TRBJ1-1; D unresolved. The CDR3 runs to 14 residues. V was pared by 2 bases and J by 1 base, with 8 bases between. Germline CDR1 and CDR2: MDHEN and SYDVKM. CDR3 nucleotides: TGTGCCAGCAGTTTAGTTTCCCCGAACACTGAAGCTTTCTTT. This sequence encodes CASSLVSPNTEAFF. The entire variable domain, with the rest obtained from reference TRBV28 and TRBJ1-1, is as follows: DVKVTQSSRYLVKRTGEKVFLECVQDMDHENMFWYRQDPGLGLRLIYFSYDVKMKEKGDIPEGYSVSREKKERFSLILESASTNQTSMYLCASSLVSPNTEAFFGQGTRLTVV.

This clonotype was observed a few times. The rearrangement links TRBV20-1 to TRBJ2-7; a weak D match, TRBD2 (6 bases). Trimming took off 0 bases at V and 8 bases at J, with 20 bases between the two ends. Germline CDR1 DFQATT, CDR2 SNEGSKA (reference sequence). The CDR3 is 15 residues long. CDR3 residues: CSARDRPGASTKQYF. In DNA, the CDR3 is TGCAGTGCTAGAGATCGTCCGGGAGCGTCTACGAAGCAGTACTTC.

This clonotype was detected only a few times. J is TRBJ2-5 and V is TRBV5-1; no firm D call. Germline CDR1 and CDR2: SGHRS and YFSETQ. Deletions cut 0 bases from V and 5 bases from J, with 8 bases between. CDR3 length equals 13 residues. The CDR3: CASSLELRETQYF. CDR3 in DNA: TGCGCCAGCAGCTTGGAACTGAGGGAGACCCAGTACTTC.

CDR3 residues: CASSPREREVETQYF. Here the CDR3 DNA reads TGTGCCAGCAGCCCCAGGGAGCGGGAGGTAGAGACCCAGTACTTC. The J gene is TRBJ2-5, the V gene TRBV4-2; TRBD2 matches 9 bases. Trimming at V came to 4 bases and at J to 4 bases, leaving 7 bases not matched to a gene. This CDR3 region has 15 residues. The germline gives CDR1 LGHNA, CDR2 YNFKEQ.

This clonotype was detected only a few times. The gene calls are TRBV5-6 and TRBJ2-5; no definite D call. This CDR3 is 14 amino acids long. Germline V gene lookup returns CDR1 SGHDT and CDR2 YYEEEE. Trimming stripped 4 bases from V and 1 base from J, with 11 bases between. CDR3 in DNA: TGTGCCAGCAGCACGGACCCTTTCCAAGAGACCCAGTACTTC. Translating gives CASSTDPFQETQYF.

This clonotype was seen only a few times. V and J are TRBV5-1 and TRBJ2-7; 10 positions match TRBD2. The germline V gene encodes CDR1 SGHRS and CDR2 YFSETQ. V was clipped by 4 bases and J by 7 bases; unmatched bases: 11. This CDR3 is built from 15 residues. This CDR3 reads CASSKAGTSDGEQYF. The CDR3 DNA reads TGCGCCAGCAGCAAAGCCGGGACTAGCGATGGGGAGCAGTACTTC.

J is TRBJ2-1 and V is TRBV4-3; TRBD2 is a possible D gene (5 bases). The CDR3 contains 15 residues. Germline CDR1 and CDR2: LGHNA and YSLEER. With 4 bases removed from V and 7 bases from J, the gap between germline ends came to 17 bases. The CDR3 loop is CASSPAWGWENEQFF. The CDR3, as DNA: TGCGCCAGCAGCCCTGCCTGGGGATGGGAGAATGAGCAGTTCTTC.

The table lists this clonotype with a few counts. J is TRBJ2-1 and V is TRBV2; TRBD2 agrees at 8 bases. CDR1 SNHLY and CDR2 FYNNEI come from the germline V gene. V lost 8 bases to trimming and J lost 10 bases; unmatched junction nucleotides: 10. This CDR3 is built from 13 residues. CDR3 protein: CASLAGYGGEQFF. For the CDR3, the DNA is TGTGCCAGCCTAGCGGGTTACGGGGGGGAGCAGTTCTTC.

This chain links TRBV7-8 with TRBJ2-3; possibly TRBD2 for D (6 bases). The V end was cut by 2 bases, the J end by 1 base, with 16 bases between. CDR3 length: 17 residues. Germline values: CDR1 SGHVS, CDR2 FQNEAQ. The CDR3, as DNA: TGTGCCAGCAGCTTATGGAGGGGCGGTCTTGGCACAGATACGCAGTATTTT. This sequence encodes CASSLWRGGLGTDTQYF.

This clonotype appeared a few times. The chain joins TRBV10-3 to TRBJ2-3; D gene ambiguous. This CDR3 spans 14 amino acids. Germline CDR1 ENHRY, CDR2 SYGVKD. V was pared by 0 bases and J by 1 base, with 5 bases between. The CDR3 protein is CAISESTRTDTQYF. The CDR3 DNA is TGTGCCATCAGTGAGTCGACCCGCACAGATACGCAGTATTTT.

This sequence joins TRBV7-9 and TRBJ1-4, with 7 bases fitting TRBD1. Losses at the gene ends were 5 bases for V and 6 bases for J; bases not matched to a gene: 9. CDR1 is SEHNR and CDR2 is FQNEAQ in the germline V gene (reference sequence). The CDR3 loop spans 15 amino acids. CDR3 bases: TGTGCCAGCAGCGACCAACAGGGGCGGTATGAAAAACTGTTTTTT. Translation gives CASSDQQGRYEKLFF.

This clonotype was detected only a few times. The rearrangement joins TRBV20-1 to TRBJ2-7; tentatively, D is TRBD1 (5 bases). From germline, CDR1 is DFQATT and CDR2 SNEGSKA (reference sequence). This CDR3 is 15 amino acids long. V lost 5 bases and J 5 bases, leaving 22 bases between the germline ends. CDR3 residues: CSAYKGASGVNEQYF. The CDR3 DNA sequence: TGCAGTGCTTACAAAGGGGCTAGTGGGGTCAACGAGCAGTACTTC.

This clonotype was detected only a few times. The rearrangement links TRBV20-1 to TRBJ2-1; D is ambiguous. Trimming shortened V by 2 bases and J by 4 bases, and 9 bases separated the two germline ends. The length of the CDR3 is 13 residues. CDR1 is DFQATT and CDR2 is SNEGSKA in the germline V gene (reference sequence). CDR3 amino acids: CSARPRAYNEQFF. CDR3 DNA sequence: TGCAGTGCTAGACCCCGGGCTTACAATGAGCAGTTCTTC.

The chain joins TRBV4-2 to TRBJ2-5; D may be TRBD2 (6 bases). V lost 1 base and J lost 4, with 13 bases in between. In germline, CDR1 is LGHNA, CDR2 YNFKEQ. CDR3 length: 15 amino acids. The CDR3 loop is CASSQVASGPETQYF. In DNA form, the CDR3 reads TGTGCCAGCAGCCAAGTAGCGAGCGGGCCAGAGACCCAGTACTTC.

This clonotype has more than one count but fewer than ten. The rearrangement uses TRBV7-2 and TRBJ1-6; D is undetermined. Trimming removed 1 base at V and 3 bases at J, with 13 bases between. Germline assignment: CDR1 SGHTA and CDR2 FQGNSA. The CDR3 totals 17 residues. CDR3 sequence (DNA): TGTGCCAGCAGCTTAGGGGATAGGGCCCTCTATAATTCACCCCTCCACTTT. It specifies CASSLGDRALYNSPLHF. The variable domain in full, with the rest retrieved from reference TRBV7-2 and TRBJ1-6, is GAGVSQSPSNKVTEKGKDVELRCDPISGHTALYWYRQSLGQGLEFLIYFQGNSAPDKSGLPSDRFSAERTGGSVSTLTIQRTQQEDSAVYLCASSLGDRALYNSPLHFGNGTRLTVT.

This clonotype was seen at least ten times. The chain couples TRBV20-1 to TRBJ1-4; D is possibly TRBD1 (5 bases). Germline assignment: CDR1 DFQATT and CDR2 SNEGSKA (reference sequence). V was pared by 7 bases and J by 7 bases, with 16 bases between. The CDR3 runs 13 residues. The CDR3 spells CSVSPGQGEKLFF. The CDR3 coding sequence is TGCAGTGTCAGCCCGGGGCAGGGTGAAAAACTGTTTTTT.

The chain carries TRBV19 and TRBJ2-1; TRBD2 matches at 10 bases. The V segment lost 5 bases and the J segment 10 bases; nucleotides outside the gene matches: 5. The CDR3 has 13 residues. Germline V gene sequence: CDR1 LNHDA, CDR2 SQIVND (reference sequence). This CDR3 reads CASSLGLAMEQFF. In DNA, the CDR3 is TGTGCCAGTAGTCTGGGACTAGCGATGGAGCAGTTCTTC.

The chain links TRBV6-2 or TRBV6-3 to TRBJ2-1; 16 bases fit TRBD2. The CDR3 has 18 residues. Per germline, CDR1 MNHEY and CDR2 SVGEGT. Trimming took 6 bases from V and 5 from J; bases not matched to a gene: 10. The CDR3 is CASRPLPGTSGRDNEQFF. CDR3 coding DNA: TGTGCCAGCAGGCCCTTACCCGGGACTAGCGGGAGGGACAATGAGCAGTTCTTC.

This chain connects TRBV20-1 to TRBJ2-4, with D maybe TRBD1 (6 bases). CDR3 length: 15 amino acids. V lost 1 base and J lost 1, with 11 bases in between. Germline V gene sequence: CDR1 DFQATT, CDR2 SNEGSKA (reference sequence). DNA for the CDR3: TGCAGTGCTAGAGTCCGGACAGAGGCCAAAAACATTCAGTACTTC. Translation: CSARVRTEAKNIQYF.

This clonotype was observed a few times. The rearrangement joins TRBV12-3 or TRBV12-4 to TRBJ1-5; D remains unclear. The germline V and J ends were trimmed by 1 base and 4 bases, with 8 bases remaining between them. The CDR3 covers 14 residues. CDR3 region: CASSLGGENQPQHF. The CDR3 nucleotides are TGTGCCAGCAGTTTAGGTGGGGAAAATCAGCCCCAGCATTTT.

The rearrangement uses TRBV10-2 and TRBJ2-5; unclear D gene. V dropped 1 base and J dropped 4 bases, with 10 bases sitting between them. Germline CDR1 and CDR2: WSHSY and SAAADI. The CDR3 covers 14 residues. This chain's CDR3 is CASSEFTNAETQYF. The CDR3 nucleotides are TGCGCCAGCAGTGAGTTCACTAACGCAGAGACCCAGTACTTC.